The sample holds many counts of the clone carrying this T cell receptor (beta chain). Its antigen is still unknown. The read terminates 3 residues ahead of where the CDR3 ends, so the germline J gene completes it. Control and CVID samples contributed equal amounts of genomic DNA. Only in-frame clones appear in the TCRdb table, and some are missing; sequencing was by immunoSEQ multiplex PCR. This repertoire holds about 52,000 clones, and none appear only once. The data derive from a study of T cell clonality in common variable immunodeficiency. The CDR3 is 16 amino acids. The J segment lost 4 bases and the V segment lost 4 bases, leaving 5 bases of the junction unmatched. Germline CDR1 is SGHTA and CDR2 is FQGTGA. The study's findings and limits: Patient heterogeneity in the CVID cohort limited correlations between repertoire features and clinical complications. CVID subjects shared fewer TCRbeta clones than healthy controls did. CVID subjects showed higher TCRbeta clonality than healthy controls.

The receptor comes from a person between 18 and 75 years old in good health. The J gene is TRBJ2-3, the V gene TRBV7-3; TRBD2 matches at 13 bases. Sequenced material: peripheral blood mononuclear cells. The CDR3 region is CASSSGLAGDSDTQYF. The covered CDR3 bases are TGTGCCAGCAGCTCCGGACTAGCGGGGGATTCAGATACG. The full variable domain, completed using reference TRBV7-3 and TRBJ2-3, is GAGVSQTPSNKVTEKGKYVELRCDPISGHTALYWYRQSLGQGPEFLIYFQGTGAADDSGLPNDRFFAVRPEGSVSTLKIQRTERGDSAVYLCASSSGLAGDSDTQYFGPGTRLTVL.